The text below deals with one T cell receptor beta chain. Antigen specificity is unknown. This sample was included in a study of T-cell memory formation after mild COVID-19. For the study at large: Most TCR clusters belonged to a single donor.

Study-wide results and limits: Contracting CD4+ clones sat mainly in CM and EM; CD8+ in EMRA. Day 37-peaking second-wave clones had unconfirmed SARS-CoV-2 specificity.

cDNA libraries for TCR alpha and TCR beta, carrying sample barcodes and UMIs, came from 5'RACE with constant-segment primers. One entry per CDR3 protein results from TCRdb running MiXCR on the 5' RACE reads. The repertoire holds approximately 500,000 distinct CDR3 sequences, with about 23% as singletons. The germline V gene has CDR1 DFQATT and CDR2 SNEGSKA (reference sequence). This CDR3 comprises 14 residues. V shed 0 bases and J 4 bases; nucleotides not matched to a gene: 3. What was sequenced was PBMCs or a T cell subset sorted from them (not recorded which). The TCR originated in an adult woman who had mild COVID-19 (a few samples of this study predate the infection). Cell type and time point are not known. This chain joins TRBV20-1 and TRBJ2-5; 9 bases align to TRBD2. The CDR3, as DNA: TGCAGTGCTAGAGAAGGTAGCGGGAGAGAGACCCAGTACTTC. This codes for CSAREGSGRETQYF.